The 6 T cell receptor beta chains below were found in one sample sequenced in a study of vaccination and CD4 T cells after COVID-19. These receptors lack a known antigen. As for treatment: approximately nine-day PBMC culture with coronavirus spike peptide pools or control peptides (ViraFEST assay). Scientists ran DNA taken from cultured CD4+ T cells through the Oncomine TCR Beta short-read assay for sequencing. MiXCR, run by TCRdb on the PCR reads, gives a single entry per CDR3 protein. The table records fewer than 12,000 distinct CDR3 sequences, 22% of them present only once. Specimen: CD4+ T cells from blood, cultured in vitro, collected after SARS-CoV-2 vaccination. These receptors were obtained from a human donor who had recovered from COVID-19.

The chain has TRBV28 and TRBJ1-5; D perhaps matches TRBD1 (5 bases). The germline CDR1 and CDR2 sequences are MDHEN and SYDVKM. This CDR3 spans 16 amino acids. V was trimmed by 5 bases and J by 4 bases, leaving 18 bases between them. The CDR3 is CASSGGGRAPNQPQHF. The DNA of the CDR3 is TGTGCCAGCAGTGGGGGTGGCAGGGCCCCAAATCAGCCCCAGCATTTT.

This clonotype was seen a few times. The chain links TRBV2 to TRBJ2-2; TRBD2 matches at 12 bases. J was trimmed by 0 bases and V by 5 bases; bases with no gene match: 4. CDR1 SNHLY and CDR2 FYNNEI come from the germline V gene. The CDR3 has 17 amino acids. Here the CDR3 reads CASSLLAGGPNTGELFF. The CDR3 nucleotides are TGTGCCAGCAGTCTGCTAGCGGGAGGGCCGAACACCGGGGAGCTGTTTTTT.

This chain joins TRBV30 and TRBJ2-2; D tentatively reads TRBD1 or TRBD2 (6 bases each). The V gene lost 0 bases and the J gene lost 6 bases, with 17 bases spanning the gap. The CDR3 consists of 16 residues. Germline CDR1 is GTSNPN and CDR2 is SVGIG (reference sequence). The CDR3 reads CAWSVDRRGVPGELFF. Here the CDR3 DNA reads TGTGCCTGGAGTGTAGACCGGAGGGGGGTGCCCGGGGAGCTGTTTTTT.

Relative to its sample, this clonotype is medium-sized. The chain links TRBV20-1 to TRBJ1-5; D not resolved. The V end lost 5 bases, the J end lost 0 bases, and 5 bases lay between the germline ends. The CDR3 spans 12 residues. Germline-derived CDR1 and CDR2 are DFQATT and SNEGSKA (reference sequence). In nucleotides, the CDR3 is TGCAGTGCTCAGAGTAGCAATCAGCCCCAGCATTTT. Its protein is CSAQSSNQPQHF.

In its sample, this clonotype was seen a few times. The chain uses TRBV2 and TRBJ1-5; the D gene is possibly TRBD1 (5 bases). V was shortened by 5 bases and J by 3 bases, with 14 bases between the two germline ends. This CDR3 is built from 15 residues. Germline CDR1 SNHLY, CDR2 FYNNEI. CDR3 region: CASSPFMTDNQPQHF. For the CDR3, the DNA is TGTGCCAGCAGTCCATTTATGACAGACAATCAGCCCCAGCATTTT.

This clonotype has a handful of counts. The gene calls are TRBV6-1 and TRBJ2-7, with 9 bases lining up with TRBD1. Germline values: CDR1 MNHNS, CDR2 SASEGT. After removal of 6 bases from V and 4 bases from J, the junction contained 10 bases not matched to a gene. CDR3 size: 15 residues. The CDR3 DNA is TGTGCCAGCAGAACGGAACCGACAGGGGGATACGAGCAGTACTTC. Translated, it gives CASRTEPTGGYEQYF.